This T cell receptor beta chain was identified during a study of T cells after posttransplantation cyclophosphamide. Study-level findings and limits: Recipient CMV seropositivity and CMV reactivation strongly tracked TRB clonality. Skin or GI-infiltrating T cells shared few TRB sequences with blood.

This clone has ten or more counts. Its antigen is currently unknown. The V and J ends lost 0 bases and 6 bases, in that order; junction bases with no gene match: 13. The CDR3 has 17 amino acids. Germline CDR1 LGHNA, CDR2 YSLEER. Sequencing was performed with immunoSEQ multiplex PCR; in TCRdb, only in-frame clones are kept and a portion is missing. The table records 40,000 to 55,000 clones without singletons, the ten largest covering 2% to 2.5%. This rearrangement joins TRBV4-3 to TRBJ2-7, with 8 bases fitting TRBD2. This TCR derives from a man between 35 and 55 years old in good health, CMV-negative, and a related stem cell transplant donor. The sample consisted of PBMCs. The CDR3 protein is CASSQDGRGGLGGEQYF. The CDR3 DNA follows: TGCGCCAGCAGCCAAGATGGCCGGGGGGGCCTTGGGGGCGAGCAGTACTTC.